Here is one T cell receptor (beta chain) with its context. Its antigen target is currently unknown. The CDR3 does not end in the conserved phenylalanine or tryptophan, so this is likely a read error. The data stem from a study of read filtering for tumor transcriptome and immune sequencing (dated by TCRdb to the early 2020s). The study in broad terms: The cohort was composed of 16 to 20 male and some 13 female patients, with a mean age of roughly 61 years and an age range of roughly 45 to 85. Whole-transcriptome libraries were prepared with the TruSeq RNA Access Library Prep Kit after DNase treatment. Using the same bone marrow samples, the study compared TCR repertoires obtained by targeted immune repertoire sequencing with those obtained by bulk whole-transcriptome sequencing. By revised international staging, roughly 8 patients were R-ISS I, some 17 were R-ISS II and roughly 7 were R-ISS III. As a main aim, a read-filtering strategy for immune repertoire data was addressed, with the specific question being whether clonotypes supported by a single read should be removed. Per sample, about 4.05 to 10.27 million TCR-region mapped reads were obtained with IR-seq, compared with only about 80 to 1,300 with RNA-seq. Here is what the overall study found, with its caveats: Rather than purified T cells, the sorted CD138-negative fraction was a mixed bone marrow immune population. When single-read clonotypes were removed, the proportions of shared clonotypes in IR-seq and RNA-seq correlated more strongly. Compared with RNA-seq, IR-seq captured clonotypes at much greater depth and more reliably, and a smaller IR-seq throughput was enough to identify most of the shared clonotypes. In IR-seq, 80% to 85% of clonotypes but about 4% of total reads were represented by single-read clonotypes, whereas in RNA-seq, approximately 70% of clonotypes and around 47% of reads were represented by single-read clonotypes.

The Immunoverse kit was used to build TCR libraries from roughly 440 ng RNA, with molecular barcoded adaptors covering alpha/delta and beta/gamma chains. The same RNA used for transcriptome sequencing was used for TCR library preparation. Sequencing of TCR libraries was carried out on an Illumina HiSeq 4000 with 2 x 150 cycles. Per the authors' processing: With MiXCR, TCR reads were aligned to human V, D, J and C references and assembled into CDR3 clonotypes, with quality filtering and error correction included. Clonotype counts and gene usage diversity were analyzed with the tcR package in R. For inspection of raw mapping reads, RNA-seq reads were mapped by STAR aligner version 2.5.3a onto GRCh37 of the human genome. To test the effect of sequencing depth on detected clonotypes, IR-seq fastq files were randomly downsampled using Seqtk 1.3. The public reads were reanalyzed by TCRdb: fastp trimming at Q25, MiXCR alignment, in-frame beta chains only. Identical CDR3 protein sequences are pooled into one entry, listed with their most common genes and DNA. These V and J calls derive from TCRdb rather than the authors' analysis. For this sample the table gives tens of thousands of distinct CDR3 sequences, of which around 14% were detected only once. In total, the top ten clones hold around 45% of the sample.

Bone marrow was sampled from every patient at the time of active disease. Isolation of bone marrow mononuclear cells was performed by Ficoll-Hypaque density gradient centrifugation. To remove myeloma plasma cells, the cells were labeled with CD138 magnetic microbeads on a MACS separator, and CD138-negative cells were then collected by negative selection. Flow cytometry on an Attune NxT with CD138 antibodies was used to check the purity of the isolated cells. TRIzol reagent was used to extract total RNA, which was then quantified with a NanoDrop spectrophotometer. Paired RNA-seq and IR-seq were performed on each patient's CD138-negative bone marrow sample. Inclusive of both ends, the CDR3 amounts to 14 amino acids. Left in the record is the CDR3 DNA by itself, 42 bases read in frame from the first base. The germline V gene (reference sequence) supplies CDR1 DFQATT and CDR2 SNEGSKA. Ends trimmed: V by 5 bases, J by 10 bases; bases unmatched to a gene: 11.

The receptor chain draws on TRBV20-1 and TRBJ1-6, with 7 bases matching TRBD1. The sequenced material came from a population of CD138-negative cells sorted from bone marrow. The cell subset or site label of this sample denotes: bone marrow mononuclear cells depleted of CD138+ plasma/myeloma cells by negative magnetic selection. The receptor was isolated from a donor aged 40 or older with multiple myeloma. The CDR3 in this case is CSALRTGDTSPLHL. The DNA reads as follows: TGCAGTGCTCTGAGGACAGGCGACACCTCACCCCTCCACCTT.